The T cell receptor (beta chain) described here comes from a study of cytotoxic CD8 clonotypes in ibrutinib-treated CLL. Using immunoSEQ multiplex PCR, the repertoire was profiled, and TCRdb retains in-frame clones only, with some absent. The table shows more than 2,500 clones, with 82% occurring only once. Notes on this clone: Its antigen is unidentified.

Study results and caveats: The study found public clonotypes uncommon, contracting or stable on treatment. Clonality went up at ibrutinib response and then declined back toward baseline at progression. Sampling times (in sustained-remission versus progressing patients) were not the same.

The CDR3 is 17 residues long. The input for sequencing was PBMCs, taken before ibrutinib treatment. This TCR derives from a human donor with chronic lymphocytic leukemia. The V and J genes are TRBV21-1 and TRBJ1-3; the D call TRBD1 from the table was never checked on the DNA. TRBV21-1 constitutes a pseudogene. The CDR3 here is CASSAWGRIVSGNTIYF. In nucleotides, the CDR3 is TGTGCCAGCAGCGCCTGGGGCAGAATCGTCTCTGGAAACACCATATATTTT.